The 25 T cell receptor beta chains given below trace back to one sample, sequenced in a study of cytomegalovirus exposure and HLA in healthy donors. TCRdb keeps only in-frame clones here, not all; method: immunoSEQ multiplex PCR. Found here are 200,000 to 250,000 clones, roughly 87% of them singletons; the top ten hold 2% to 2.5%. Sequencing was carried out using PBMCs. Source of these receptors: a woman younger than 35 in good health and CMV-seropositive.

This chain uses TRBV6-4 with TRBJ2-1; TRBD1 agrees at 8 bases. Germline V lookup: CDR1 MRHNA, CDR2 SNTAGT. V shed 0 bases and J 8 bases; nucleotides not matched to a gene: 3. The CDR3 runs to 14 residues. This CDR3 reads CASSDSTGVDEQFF. The CDR3 nucleotides are TGTGCCAGCAGTGACTCGACAGGGGTAGATGAGCAGTTCTTC.

CDR3 sequence (DNA): TGTGCCAGCAGCCAAGAGCCCGGGGTTTTAGATACGCAGTATTTT. As protein: CASSQEPGVLDTQYF. This chain links TRBV4-2 with TRBJ2-3; TRBD2 might be the D (5 bases). Between the trimmed V and J ends, which lost 0 bases and 5 bases, there was a span of 12 bases. This CDR3 is 15 amino acids long. Germline values: CDR1 LGHNA, CDR2 YNFKEQ.

The V call is TRBV7-6, the J call TRBJ2-7; weak D call: TRBD2 (6 bases). This CDR3 contains 19 residues. CDR1 and CDR2 from the germline V gene are SGHVS and FNYEAQ. The V end lost 5 bases, the J end lost 1 base, and 27 bases lay between the germline ends. CDR3 amino acids: CASSPRPALGGPLSYEQYF. Here the CDR3 DNA reads TGTGCCAGCAGCCCTAGACCCGCCTTGGGGGGTCCCCTTTCCTACGAGCAGTACTTC.

The J gene is TRBJ1-2, the V gene TRBV7-8; D uncertain. Deletions cut 2 bases from V and 8 bases from J, with 12 bases between. Germline V lookup: CDR1 SGHVS, CDR2 FQNEAQ. This CDR3 is 13 amino acids long. The chain's CDR3 is CASSLMGRWGYTF. The DNA of the CDR3 is TGTGCCAGCAGCTTAATGGGCCGGTGGGGCTACACCTTC.

The chain carries TRBV7-9 and TRBJ2-7; 13 nucleotides align to TRBD2. Germline V lookup: CDR1 SEHNR, CDR2 FQNEAQ (reference sequence). The CDR3 is 16 residues long. With V trimmed by 4 bases and J by 7 bases, 10 bases remained unmatched. The CDR3 loop reads CASSSGLAGALREQYF. CDR3 DNA sequence: TGTGCCAGCAGCTCAGGACTAGCGGGAGCTCTTCGAGAGCAGTACTTC.

The chain has TRBV30 and TRBJ2-1, with 9 bases lining up with TRBD1. The CDR3 length is 16 residues. Germline CDR1 reads GTSNPN; CDR2 reads SVGIG (reference sequence). The V segment lost 2 bases and the J segment 7 bases; nucleotides outside the gene matches: 12. The CDR3 DNA follows: TGTGCCTGGAGTACGTTATGGGACAGGGTGGGTAATGAGCAGTTCTTC. It is translated as CAWSTLWDRVGNEQFF.

This chain connects TRBV30 to TRBJ2-1, with D possibly TRBD2 on 5 matching bases. Germline CDR1 and CDR2: GTSNPN and SVGIG (reference sequence). This CDR3 has 14 amino acids. V was pared by 7 bases and J by 4 bases, with 17 bases between. The CDR3 spells CAFTSGSEYNEQFF. The DNA of the CDR3 is TGTGCCTTCACATCGGGTAGCGAGTACAATGAGCAGTTCTTC.

The chain employs TRBV29-1 and TRBJ1-1; D may be TRBD1 (5 bases). There are 13 residues in the CDR3. Trimming took 7 bases from V and 1 from J, leaving 13 bases between them. CDR1 and CDR2 (germline): SQVTM, ANQGSEA. CDR3 region: CSACKTGNTEAFF. For the CDR3, the DNA is TGCAGCGCCTGCAAAACAGGGAACACTGAAGCTTTCTTT.

The chain combines TRBV5-4 with TRBJ2-7; 13 nucleotides agree with TRBD2. The CDR3 is 15 residues long. Germline loops: CDR1 SGHNT, CDR2 YYREEE (reference sequence). With V trimmed by 0 bases and J by 5 bases, 2 bases remained unmatched. In DNA, the CDR3 is TGTGCCAGCAGCTTGGCCGGGACTAGCGGGGACGAGCAGTACTTC. Translated: CASSLAGTSGDEQYF.

The genes are TRBV4-1 and TRBJ2-4; 10 nucleotides align to TRBD2. The CDR3 spans 17 residues. Trimming cost V 2 bases and J 10 bases; bases outside gene matches: 14. The germline V gene encodes CDR1 MGHRA and CDR2 YSYEKL. DNA for the CDR3: TGCGCCAGCAGCCAACCGTACCTAGCGGGAGAGGGTGATATTCAGTACTTC. Translating it yields CASSQPYLAGEGDIQYF.

The V call is TRBV28, the J call TRBJ2-1; tentative D call: TRBD2 (7 bases). The CDR3 has 14 residues. V lost 5 bases and J lost 6, with 14 bases in between. Per the germline V gene, CDR1 is MDHEN and CDR2 is SYDVKM. The CDR3 sequence: CASSPRGGGNEQFF. CDR3 sequence (DNA): TGTGCCAGCAGTCCTAGGGGGGGTGGCAATGAGCAGTTCTTC.

V usage is TRBV4-1 and J usage is TRBJ1-1, with TRBD1 matching 8 bases. The CDR3 has 15 residues. The germline gives CDR1 MGHRA, CDR2 YSYEKL. V dropped 0 bases and J dropped 5; count of bases not matched to a gene: 5. CDR3 amino acids: CASSQDAGGLTEAFF. The CDR3 DNA sequence: TGCGCCAGCAGCCAAGACGCAGGGGGCCTTACTGAAGCTTTCTTT.

The chain joins TRBV6-6 to TRBJ2-7, with a weak D call TRBD2 (6 bases). Germline V gene lookup returns CDR1 MNHNY and CDR2 SVGAGI (reference sequence). V was clipped by 5 bases and J by 6 bases, with 20 bases between them. The CDR3 loop spans 15 amino acids. DNA of the CDR3: TGTGCCAGCAGTCCGACGGGGGAGCCGGTCCTCGAGCAGTACTTC. This encodes CASSPTGEPVLEQYF.

The chain couples TRBV5-1 to TRBJ2-2, with D possibly being TRBD2 (5 bases). The CDR3 is 15 amino acids. Germline-derived CDR1 and CDR2 are SGHRS and YFSETQ. V lost 4 bases and J lost 1, with 11 bases in between. CDR3 amino acids: CASSAVEENTGELFF. CDR3 nucleotides: TGCGCCAGCAGCGCCGTGGAGGAGAACACCGGGGAGCTGTTTTTT.

The table lists this clone with a count of one. The chain employs TRBV7-2 and TRBJ1-1; possible D gene TRBD1, 6 bases. The germline CDR1 and CDR2 sequences are SGHTA and FQGNSA. The CDR3 consists of 13 residues. Trimming took 4 bases from V and 5 from J, leaving 11 bases between them. The CDR3 nucleotides read TGTGCCAGCAGCTCTACCAGGGGAACTGAAGCTTTCTTT. As protein: CASSSTRGTEAFF.

The gene calls are TRBV6-5 and TRBJ2-2; maybe TRBD2 (6 bases). The length of the CDR3 is 13 residues. The germline V gene has CDR1 MNHEY and CDR2 SVGAGI. V was pared by 7 bases and J by 7 bases, with 13 bases between. The CDR3 DNA reads as TGTGCCAGCAACGCATGGAGGGACGGGGAGCTGTTTTTT. This encodes CASNAWRDGELFF.

The V call is TRBV9, the J call TRBJ2-7; D is possibly TRBD1 (6 bases). V was cut by 4 bases and J by 5 bases, with 13 bases left in between. The CDR3 has 13 amino acids. Looked up from germline, CDR1 is SGDLS and CDR2 is YYNGEE. The chain's CDR3 is CASSPGTFDEQYF. As DNA, the CDR3 is TGTGCCAGCAGCCCCGGGACATTCGACGAGCAGTACTTC. The whole variable domain, remainder taken from reference TRBV9 and TRBJ2-7, is DSGVTQTPKHLITATGQRVTLRCSPRSGDLSVYWYQQSLDQGLQFLIQYYNGEERAKGNILERFSAQQFPDLHSELNLSSLELGDSALYFCASSPGTFDEQYFGPGTRLTVT.

The V and J genes are TRBV12-5 and TRBJ2-7; D not certain. The CDR3 totals 13 residues. The V gene's germline CDR1 is LGHNT and CDR2 FRNRAP. The germline V and J ends were trimmed by 7 bases and 2 bases, with 12 bases remaining between them. CDR3 coding DNA: TGTGCTAGTGCCCCGGCGGCCACCTACGAGCAGTACTTC. Amino acids: CASAPAATYEQYF.

By share, this clone counts as medium-sized. The V gene is TRBV2, the J gene TRBJ1-2, with a weak D call TRBD1 (6 bases). V dropped 4 bases and J dropped 4 bases, with 13 bases sitting between them. CDR1 is SNHLY, CDR2 FYNNEI, per germline. The CDR3 is made up of 14 amino acids. CDR3 protein: CASSASGQLYGYTF. The CDR3, as DNA: TGTGCCAGCAGTGCCTCCGGACAGCTCTATGGCTACACCTTC.

The rearrangement joins TRBV19 to TRBJ1-1; TRBD1 is a possible D gene (5 bases). Trimming shortened V by 7 bases and J by 0 bases, and 12 bases separated the two germline ends. Germline V gene lookup returns CDR1 LNHDA and CDR2 SQIVND (reference sequence). The CDR3 spans 14 residues. The CDR3 sequence: CASNNRGMNTEAFF. The CDR3, as DNA: TGTGCCAGTAATAATCGGGGGATGAACACTGAAGCTTTCTTT.

This rearrangement joins TRBV5-4 to TRBJ2-1; 9 bases align to TRBD1. The length of the CDR3 is 15 residues. The germline CDR1 and CDR2 sequences are SGHNT and YYREEE (reference sequence). V lost 4 bases and J lost 5; bases outside the gene matches: 7. CDR3 loop: CASSKGQGGDNEQFF. In DNA, the CDR3 is TGTGCCAGCAGCAAGGGACAGGGAGGAGACAATGAGCAGTTCTTC.

With respect to this clone: The junction and the germline gene differ at one end; a read error may be behind it. The chain uses TRBV11-2 and TRBJ1-1; no definite D call. Looked up from germline, CDR1 is SGHAT and CDR2 is FQNNGV. There are 14 residues in the CDR3. CDR3 in DNA: TGTGCCAGCAGCTTGGTACAGTCCAACATTGAAGCTTTCTTT. Translation gives CASSLVQSNIEAFF.

The chain couples TRBV5-1 to TRBJ1-1; 9 bases are a match to TRBD1. The germline V gene has CDR1 SGHRS and CDR2 YFSETQ. The CDR3 sequence is 14 residues long. V shed 2 bases, J shed 7 bases, and the junction held 6 bases outside the gene matches. In DNA form, the CDR3 reads TGCGCCAGCAGCTTAGGGACAGGGAGCATTGAAGCTTTCTTT. This codes for CASSLGTGSIEAFF.

The chain couples TRBV5-1 to TRBJ2-7, with D perhaps TRBD1 (6 bases). The CDR3 covers 12 residues. Trimming removed 2 bases at V and 6 bases at J, with 9 bases between. Germline V gives CDR1 SGHRS, CDR2 YFSETQ. CDR3 nucleotide sequence: TGCGCCAGCAGCTTTGGACAGCGCGAGCAGTACTTC. It is translated as CASSFGQREQYF. The variable domain in full, with the rest retrieved from reference TRBV5-1 and TRBJ2-7, is KAGVTQTPRYLIKTRGQQVTLSCSPISGHRSVSWYQQTPGQGLQFLFEYFSETQRNKGNFPGRFSGRQFSNSRSEMNVSTLELGDSALYLCASSFGQREQYFGPGTRLTVT.

The V call is TRBV5-1, the J call TRBJ2-1; unclear D gene. V gave up 2 bases and J gave up 0 bases, with 9 bases separating them. The CDR3 contains 15 residues. Germline values: CDR1 SGHRS, CDR2 YFSETQ. CDR3 bases: TGCGCCAGCAGCTTTCAGGATAGCTCCTACAATGAGCAGTTCTTC. This sequence encodes CASSFQDSSYNEQFF.